This entry describes one TCR beta chain. Its antigen is currently unknown. This specimen comes from a study of OX40 agonist ivuxolimab in advanced cancers. In the study overall: At doses from 0.01 to 10 mg/kg, patients were given intravenous ivuxolimab every 2 weeks.

Study outcomes and limitations: Averaged across samples, CD8+ T cells carried more expanded clones than CD4+ did. Clonal expansion was seen in CD4+ and CD8+ blood T cells by week 6 at 0.1 to 3.0 mg/kg.

Only in-frame clones appear in the TCRdb table, and some are missing; sequencing was by immunoSEQ multiplex PCR. The sample has around 30,000 clones; 82% are singletons. Trimming stripped 1 base from V and 0 bases from J, with 10 bases between. The CDR3 spans 17 residues. Germline V CDR1 and CDR2: SGHAT, FQNNGV. Sequencing used CD4+ or CD8+ T cells sorted from blood, obtained in a trial of the OX40 agonist ivuxolimab. The source is an adult with an advanced solid tumor such as melanoma, head and neck, liver or kidney cancer. The chain combines TRBV11-2 with TRBJ1-6, with D unresolved. The chain's CDR3 is CASSLASGRSYNSPLHF. The CDR3 bases are TGTGCCAGCAGCTTAGCCTCAGGCCGCTCCTATAATTCACCCCTCCACTTT. The full variable domain, with the rest looked up from reference TRBV11-2 and TRBJ1-6, is EAGVAQSPRYKIIEKRQSVAFWCNPISGHATLYWYQQILGQGPKLLIQFQNNGVVDDSQLPKDRFSAERLKGVDSTLKIQPAKLEDSAVYLCASSLASGRSYNSPLHFGNGTRLTVT.